Described below is a single T cell receptor (beta chain) sequence and its context. The TCRbeta library incorporated unique molecular identifiers. TCRdb processed the PCR reads anew with MiXCR; each CDR3 protein has one entry. The sample comprises approximately 520,000 distinct CDR3 sequences, about 10% of which are singletons, and around 15% rests with the top ten. These data originate in a study of T-cell reconstitution after alpha-beta-depleted transplantation in children. V was pared by 5 bases and J by 2 bases, with 16 bases between. The CDR3 consists of 16 residues. This chain links TRBV12-3 or TRBV12-4 with TRBJ1-5; D may be TRBD1 (5 bases). Specimen: PBMCs, mostly from graft donor cells, collected 180 days after TCRalphabeta/CD19-depleted stem cell transplant. The clonotype originates from a female patient under 10 years old who had a stem cell transplant for aplastic anemia, so the T cells may come from the graft donor. CDR3 amino acids: CASSPQGSAGNQPQHF. CDR3 sequence (DNA): TGTGCCAGCAGTCCCCAGGGTTCCGCGGGCAATCAGCCCCAGCATTTT.